This TCR beta chain was sequenced in a study of shared clonotypes between healthy human individuals (dated by TCRdb to between 2020 and 2021). Context from the whole study: The cohort included three men and a couple of women between 18 and 49 years of age. Per donor, three plates each were used for CD4 naive and CD4 memory, two for CD8 naive, and one for CD8 memory. Blood TCR repertoires of several healthy adults were deeply sequenced to estimate repertoire size and the extent of clonotype sharing between individuals. To increase sequencing depth and limit assay-specific biases, TCR repertoire library preparation and sequencing were carried out by different laboratories using diverse techniques. Per donor, leukapheresis produced somewhere between about 0.9 and 9.5 billion PBMCs. Here is what the overall study found, with its caveats: Sampling was limited to blood, and TCR repertoires in tissue likely differ from TCR repertoires in blood. Naive subsets generally had larger estimated clonotype richness than memory subsets. Even with the large sequencing depth, rarefaction of the sorted-subset datasets indicated that sequencing was incomplete. Compared with non-shared clonotypes, clonotypes shared by all four sorted-subset donors had higher generation probabilities. The small number of donors limited the genetic and exposure-history diversity represented. Across four donors, approximately 5% of naive CD4, roughly 3.5% of naive CD8, 2.3% of memory CD4, and approximately 0.42% of memory CD8 clonotypes were shared. Pairwise subsampling indicated that sequencing depth was expected to affect the degree of clonotype sharing among donors.

CDR1 and CDR2 are read off the germline V gene (reference sequence) as LNHDA and SQIVND. V and J lose 10 bases and 6 bases, and a span of 18 bases separates them. The CDR3 holds 14 amino acids from the cysteine to the phenylalanine. Only the CDR3 DNA stays, 42 bases, in frame from base 1. Using the deep immunoSEQ assay, multiplex PCR amplified TCR CDR3 regions from genomic DNA. Extracted genomic DNA from each cell subset was distributed evenly across all wells of several immunoSEQ 96-well plates, and each plate was treated as a replicate. For sorted subsets, 200 ng of genomic DNA, equivalent to some 30,000 T cell genomes, went into each replicate PCR. Purified libraries were quantified with a Qubit 3.0 fluorometer, sized on a Bioanalyzer 2100, and re-quantified with the KAPA Library Quantification kit. Each immunoSEQ 96-well plate was sequenced on its own single-read 150-cycle Illumina NextSeq 550 flow cell. The study's processing was this. The immunoSEQ output contained only junctional sequences without quality scores, so filtering could not match that applied to full-length reads. To assign V/J genes and CDR3, sequences were annotated using PyIR, a Python wrapper for IgBLAST v1.9, with IMGT germline references. Reads were removed for weak V/J assignments (E-value above 1e-6), missing CDR3, stop codons, out-of-frame junctions, or ambiguous translated residues. A V3J clonotype was defined by an identical inferred V gene, J gene, and CDR3 amino acid sequence. The percentage overlap between two repertoires was calculated by dividing the number of shared unique clonotypes by the size of the smaller repertoire. Three approaches were used to assess repertoire richness: RTK rarefaction, the Chao1 estimator, and Recon v2.1 estimates of unobserved clonotypes. OLGA was used to compute generation probabilities for all TCRbeta clonotypes that the gDNA method yielded from a handful of donors. The source is immuneACCESS, and TCRdb retained only in-frame sequences with V and J called. Part of the clones is not carried over; for the studies checked, unresolved V genes explain less than half of this, and the remainder is unexplained. For V, J and clone size, that table is used; D and trimming come from the DNA. Across this sample there are over 1.5 million clones, with 95% to 99% seen only once. The leading ten clones occupy about 0.4% of the sample.

The donors were healthy, HIV-negative adults with no recently reported acute infections or vaccinations. Only Caucasian adults living in Nashville, Tennessee, USA were represented among the donors. CD4+ T cells were enriched by magnetic negative selection, after which naive cells were positively selected on CD45RA and the negative fraction was taken as the memory subset. After blood collection by leukapheresis, PBMCs were isolated using Ficoll-Histopaque density gradient centrifugation and then cryopreserved in the vapor phase of liquid nitrogen. Purity and quantity of every magnetically sorted T cell population were checked by analytical flow cytometry. From each sorted fraction, genomic DNA was isolated and quantified by UV absorbance on a Nanodrop 2000c. This clone was counted once. Its antigen is still unknown. No quality values exist for individual bases; no much larger clone is one base distant.

Sequencing used naive CD4+ T cells sorted from blood. The label giving this sample's cell subset or site can be read as: CD45RA+ positively selected. The sequence came from a man aged 25 to 45 in good health. The rearrangement joined TRBV19 to TRBJ2-2, with a weak D call of TRBD1 (5 bases match). This receptor has the CDR3 CATSSTVYSGELFF. The DNA is as follows: TGTGCCACTTCTTCGACAGTTTACTCCGGGGAGCTGTTTTTT.